The 7 T cell receptor beta chains reported below all come from one sample, sequenced in a study of blood T cell repertoires in COVID-19. Assay: immunoSEQ multiplex PCR; the TCRdb copy retains only in-frame clones and omits some. The sample lists about 350,000 clones, about nine tenths occurring once. Sequencing input: peripheral blood. The receptors derive from an older woman with COVID-19, enrolled during active disease.

The rearrangement uses TRBV9 and TRBJ2-5; D possibly corresponds to TRBD2 (6 bases). Per germline, CDR1 SGDLS and CDR2 YYNGEE. Trimming removed 0 bases at V and 5 bases at J, with 11 bases between. The CDR3 runs to 14 residues. CDR3: CASSVVGGVETQYF. The CDR3 coding sequence is TGTGCCAGCAGCGTAGTAGGAGGGGTCGAGACCCAGTACTTC.

The chain couples TRBV9 to TRBJ1-2, with a possible D match to TRBD1 (6 bases). The CDR3 totals 16 residues. Germline values: CDR1 SGDLS, CDR2 YYNGEE. Trimming left V 5 bases short and J 5 bases short, with 22 bases between. CDR3 in amino acids: CASRFALRDTVYGYTF. In DNA form, the CDR3 reads TGTGCCAGCAGGTTCGCTCTCCGGGACACGGTTTATGGCTACACCTTC. The full variable domain, its missing parts supplied by reference TRBV9 and TRBJ1-2, is DSGVTQTPKHLITATGQRVTLRCSPRSGDLSVYWYQQSLDQGLQFLIQYYNGEERAKGNILERFSAQQFPDLHSELNLSSLELGDSALYFCASRFALRDTVYGYTFGSGTRLTVV.

The genes are TRBV19 and TRBJ1-2; D might be TRBD1 (5 bases). Germline values: CDR1 LNHDA, CDR2 SQIVND (reference sequence). The V end was cut by 6 bases, the J end by 5 bases, with 7 bases between. CDR3 length equals 11 residues. CDR3 region: CASRAGYGYTF. For the CDR3, the DNA is TGTGCCAGTAGAGCAGGGTATGGCTACACCTTC.

The V call is TRBV5-5, the J call TRBJ2-1; D perhaps matches TRBD2 (6 bases). The CDR3 is made up of 16 amino acids. The ends were cut back, 0 bases at V and 8 bases at J, with 18 bases in the middle. Germline assignment: CDR1 SGHKS and CDR2 YYEKEE (reference sequence). The CDR3 region is CASSLGGTPFSYEQFF. The CDR3 DNA sequence: TGTGCCAGCAGCTTGGGAGGGACTCCCTTTAGCTATGAGCAGTTCTTC.

V usage is TRBV5-5 and J usage is TRBJ2-2, with D maybe TRBD1 (6 bases). Trimming left V 3 bases short and J 6 bases short, with 15 bases between. This CDR3 has 15 residues. The germline gives CDR1 SGHKS, CDR2 YYEKEE (reference sequence). The CDR3 protein is CASSSQQGSPGELFF. CDR3 coding DNA: TGTGCCAGCAGCTCCCAACAGGGATCCCCCGGGGAGCTGTTTTTT.

On this clone itself: One end of the junction is discordant with germline, which a read error may explain. The CDR3 nucleotides are TGCGCCAGCAGCACCGGGACAGGTTACACAAGGCCCGACTTC. This sequence encodes CASSTGTGYTRPDF. The chain has TRBV5-1 and TRBJ2-5, with 8 bases fitting TRBD1. The CDR3 has 14 amino acids. The V gene's germline CDR1 is SGHRS and CDR2 YFSETQ.

The DNA of the CDR3 is TGTGCCAGCAGTTCCGGACAGGGAAGCAATCAGCCCCAGCATTTT. Amino acids: CASSSGQGSNQPQHF. The chain carries TRBV28 and TRBJ1-5, with 8 positions matching TRBD1. V was clipped by 4 bases and J by 1 base; unmatched bases: 3. This CDR3 comprises 15 residues. CDR1 is MDHEN, CDR2 SYDVKM, per germline.